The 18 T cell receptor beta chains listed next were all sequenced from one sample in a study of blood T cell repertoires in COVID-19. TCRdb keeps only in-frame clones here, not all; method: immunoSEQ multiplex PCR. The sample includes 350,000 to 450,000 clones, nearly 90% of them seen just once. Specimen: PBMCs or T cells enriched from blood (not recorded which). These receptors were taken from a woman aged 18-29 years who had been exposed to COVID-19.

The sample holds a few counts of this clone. For the CDR3, the DNA is TGTGCCAGCAGCTTAGGCGCCGGGGGGAACACTGAAGCTTTCTTT. Translated, it gives CASSLGAGGNTEAFF. The V and J genes are TRBV7-2 and TRBJ1-1; weak D call: TRBD1 (5 bases). CDR1 is SGHTA and CDR2 is FQGNSA in the germline V gene. V lost 1 base and J lost 1, with 10 bases in between. The CDR3 runs to 15 residues.

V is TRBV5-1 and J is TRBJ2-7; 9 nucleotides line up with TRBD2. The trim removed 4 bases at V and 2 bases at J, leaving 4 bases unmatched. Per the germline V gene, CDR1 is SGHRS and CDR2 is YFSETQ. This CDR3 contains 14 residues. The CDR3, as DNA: TGCGCCAGCAGCCGGACTAGCGCGACCTACGAGCAGTACTTC. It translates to CASSRTSATYEQYF. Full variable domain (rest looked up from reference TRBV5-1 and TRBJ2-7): KAGVTQTPRYLIKTRGQQVTLSCSPISGHRSVSWYQQTPGQGLQFLFEYFSETQRNKGNFPGRFSGRQFSNSRSEMNVSTLELGDSALYLCASSRTSATYEQYFGPGTRLTVT.

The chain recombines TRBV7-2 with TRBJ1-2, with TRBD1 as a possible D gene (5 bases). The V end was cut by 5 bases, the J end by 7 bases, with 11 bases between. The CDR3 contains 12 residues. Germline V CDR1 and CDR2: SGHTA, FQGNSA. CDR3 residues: CASSPDGGGYTF. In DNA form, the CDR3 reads TGTGCCAGCAGCCCAGACGGGGGTGGCTACACCTTC. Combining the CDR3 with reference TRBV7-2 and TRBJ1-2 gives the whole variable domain GAGVSQSPSNKVTEKGKDVELRCDPISGHTALYWYRQSLGQGLEFLIYFQGNSAPDKSGLPSDRFSAERTGGSVSTLTIQRTQQEDSAVYLCASSPDGGGYTFGSGTRLTVV.

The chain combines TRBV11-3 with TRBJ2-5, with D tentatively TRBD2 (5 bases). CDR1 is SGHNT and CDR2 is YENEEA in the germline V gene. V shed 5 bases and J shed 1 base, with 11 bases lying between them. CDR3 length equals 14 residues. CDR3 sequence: CASSARAGQETQYF. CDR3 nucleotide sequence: TGTGCCAGCAGCGCCCGTGCGGGCCAAGAGACCCAGTACTTC.

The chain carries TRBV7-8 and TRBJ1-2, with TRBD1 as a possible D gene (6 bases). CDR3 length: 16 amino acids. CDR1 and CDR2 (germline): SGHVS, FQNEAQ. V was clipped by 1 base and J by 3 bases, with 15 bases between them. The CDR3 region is CASSLEWDQGYYGYTF. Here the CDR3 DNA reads TGTGCCAGCAGCTTAGAGTGGGACCAGGGGTACTATGGCTACACCTTC.

The chain's CDR3 is CASRGGAGQYSNQPQHF. CDR3 bases: TGTGCCAGTAGGGGGGGGGCAGGGCAATATAGCAATCAGCCCCAGCATTTT. The chain combines TRBV19 with TRBJ1-5, with D possibly TRBD1 on 6 matching bases. This CDR3 is built from 17 residues. From germline, CDR1 is LNHDA and CDR2 SQIVND (reference sequence). V lost 6 bases and J 0 bases, leaving 18 bases between the germline ends.

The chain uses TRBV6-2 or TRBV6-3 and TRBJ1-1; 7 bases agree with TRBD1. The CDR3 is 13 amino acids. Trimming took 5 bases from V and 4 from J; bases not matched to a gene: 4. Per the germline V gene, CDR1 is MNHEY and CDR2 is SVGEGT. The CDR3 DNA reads TGTGCCAGCAGTCTCTACAGGGGCACTGAAGCTTTCTTT. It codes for CASSLYRGTEAFF.

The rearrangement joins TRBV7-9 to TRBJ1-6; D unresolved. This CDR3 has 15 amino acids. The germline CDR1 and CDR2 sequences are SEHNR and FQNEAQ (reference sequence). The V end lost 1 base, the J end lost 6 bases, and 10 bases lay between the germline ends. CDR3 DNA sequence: TGTGCCAGCAGCTTAGAAGAGGGTTCTAATTCACCCCTCCACTTT. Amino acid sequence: CASSLEEGSNSPLHF.

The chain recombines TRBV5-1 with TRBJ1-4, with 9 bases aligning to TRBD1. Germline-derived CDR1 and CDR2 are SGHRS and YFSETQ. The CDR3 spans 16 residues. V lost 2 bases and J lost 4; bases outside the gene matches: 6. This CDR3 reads CASSFSLDRGNEKLFF. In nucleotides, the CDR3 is TGCGCCAGCAGCTTCAGTCTGGACAGGGGTAATGAAAAACTGTTTTTT.

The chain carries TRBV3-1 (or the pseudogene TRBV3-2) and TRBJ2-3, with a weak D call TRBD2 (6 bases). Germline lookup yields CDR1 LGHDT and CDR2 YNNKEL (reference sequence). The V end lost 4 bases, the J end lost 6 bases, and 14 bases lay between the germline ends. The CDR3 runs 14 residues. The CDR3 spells CASSLSSGGDTQYF. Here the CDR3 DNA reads TGTGCCAGCAGCCTAAGTAGCGGAGGTGATACGCAGTATTTT.

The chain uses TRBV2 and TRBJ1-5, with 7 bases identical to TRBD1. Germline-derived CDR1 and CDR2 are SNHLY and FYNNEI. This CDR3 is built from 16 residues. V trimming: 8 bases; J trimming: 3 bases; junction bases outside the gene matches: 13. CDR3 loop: CASSAYRDSLNQPQHF. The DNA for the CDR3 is TGTGCCAGCTCAGCTTACCGGGACAGCCTCAATCAGCCCCAGCATTTT.

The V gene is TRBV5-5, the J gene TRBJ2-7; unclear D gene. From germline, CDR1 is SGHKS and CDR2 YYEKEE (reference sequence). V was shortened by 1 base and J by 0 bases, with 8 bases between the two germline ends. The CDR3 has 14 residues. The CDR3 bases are TGTGCCAGCAGCTTGTTCCTCAGCTCCTACGAGCAGTACTTC. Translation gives CASSLFLSSYEQYF.

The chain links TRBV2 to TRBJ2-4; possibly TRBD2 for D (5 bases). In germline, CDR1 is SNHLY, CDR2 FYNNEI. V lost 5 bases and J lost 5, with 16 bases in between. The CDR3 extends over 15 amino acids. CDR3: CASSPDSGLENIQYF. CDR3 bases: TGTGCCAGCAGTCCCGACTCCGGACTCGAAAACATTCAGTACTTC.

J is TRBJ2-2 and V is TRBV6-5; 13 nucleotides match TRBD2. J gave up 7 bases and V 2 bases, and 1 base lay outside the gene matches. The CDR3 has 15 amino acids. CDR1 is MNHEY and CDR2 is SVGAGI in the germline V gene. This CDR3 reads CASSYTSGGVGELFF. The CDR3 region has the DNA TGTGCCAGCAGTTACACTAGCGGGGGGGTCGGGGAGCTGTTTTTT.

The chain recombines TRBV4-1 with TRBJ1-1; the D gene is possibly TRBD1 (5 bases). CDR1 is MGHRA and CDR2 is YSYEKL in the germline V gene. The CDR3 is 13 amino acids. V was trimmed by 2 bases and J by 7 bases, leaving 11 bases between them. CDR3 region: CASSQNGGVEAFF. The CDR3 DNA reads TGCGCCAGCAGCCAAAACGGAGGGGTTGAAGCTTTCTTT.

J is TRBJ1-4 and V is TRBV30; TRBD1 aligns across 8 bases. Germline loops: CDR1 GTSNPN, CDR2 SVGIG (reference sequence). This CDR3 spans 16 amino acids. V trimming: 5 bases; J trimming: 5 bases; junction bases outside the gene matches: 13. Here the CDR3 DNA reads TGTGCCTGGGAGGAGGTCAGGGGGCGTCGAAATGAAAAACTGTTTTTT. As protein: CAWEEVRGRRNEKLFF.

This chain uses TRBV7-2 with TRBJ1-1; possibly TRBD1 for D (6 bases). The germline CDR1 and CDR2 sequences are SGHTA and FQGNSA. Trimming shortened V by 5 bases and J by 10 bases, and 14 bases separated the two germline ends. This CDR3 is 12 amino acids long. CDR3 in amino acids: CASSQDRVRAFF. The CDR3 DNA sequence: TGTGCCAGCAGCCAGGACAGAGTAAGAGCTTTCTTT.

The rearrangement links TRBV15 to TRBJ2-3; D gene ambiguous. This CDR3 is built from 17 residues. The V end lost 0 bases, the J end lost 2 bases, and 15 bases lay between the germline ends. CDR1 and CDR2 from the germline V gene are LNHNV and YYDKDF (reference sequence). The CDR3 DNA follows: TGTGCCACCAGCAGAGATCCCCCCGAAAGCACCACAGATACGCAGTATTTT. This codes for CATSRDPPESTTDTQYF. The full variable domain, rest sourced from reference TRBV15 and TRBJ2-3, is DAMVIQNPRYQVTQFGKPVTLSCSQTLNHNVMYWYQQKSSQAPKLLFHYYDKDFNNEADTPDNFQSRRPNTSFCFLDIRSPGLGDTAMYLCATSRDPPESTTDTQYFGPGTRLTVL.